This T cell receptor (beta chain) originates from a study of shared clonotypes between healthy human individuals. Data came from immunoSEQ multiplex PCR; TCRdb stores just in-frame clones and leaves some out. Here the sample spans about 1.1 million clones, 75% to 80% being singletons. V lost 1 base to trimming and J lost 13 bases, with 14 bases between them. The CDR3 length is 13 residues. Per germline, CDR1 MNHNS and CDR2 SASEGT. The chain recombines TRBV6-1 with TRBJ2-1; D is unresolved. What was sequenced was memory CD4+ T cells from PBMCs. Described subset: CD45RA-negative fraction. This TCR came from a man younger than 35 in good health. Some clones in this sample may be carry-over from other donors' samples. The CDR3 sequence is CASSEVSSLPQFF. CDR3 sequence (DNA): TGTGCCAGCAGTGAAGTCTCTTCCCTCCCCCAGTTCTTC.